This T cell receptor beta chain was obtained from a study of CXCR3-negative and CXCR3-positive naive CD8 T cells. Study findings and constraints: TCR interaction strength was inferred from TRB CDR3 physicochemistry, as CD5 matched across naive subsets. Relative to CXCR3-negative naive cells, CXCR3-positive naive cells had more hydrophobic TRB CDR3s. Comparably high diversity marked both naive subsets, whereas memory CD8+ cells had much lower diversity.

Preparation of TRB cDNA libraries relied on 5' RACE carrying UMI labels. TCRdb re-called the 5' RACE reads, yielding one record per CDR3 amino acid sequence without DNA. This sample's table reports some 100,000 distinct CDR3 sequences. CDR1 and CDR2 from the germline V gene are MDHEN and SYDVKM. This CDR3 contains 19 residues. Concerning this clonotype: What it binds is not known.

The source of this sequence is a human donor in good health. Some clones in this sample may be carry-over from other donors' samples. Sequenced input: naive CXCR3+ CD8+ T cells from blood. Subset: CD45RO-CCR7+CD27+CD95- naive CD8+ T cells expressing CXCR3 (TNR3+). The rearrangement links TRBV28 to TRBJ2-7; there is no DNA to check the TCRdb D call of TRBD2. Here the CDR3 reads CASSTNHLIAGGRAYEQYF.